The next 21 T cell receptor beta chains were all read from a single sample in a study of blood T cell repertoires in COVID-19. Produced via immunoSEQ multiplex PCR; TCRdb's table is partial and in-frame only. The data contain some 170,000 clones, roughly 80% of them singletons. The sample was peripheral blood. Receptor source: a woman of 80 years or more with acute or convalescent COVID-19.

The chain employs TRBV28 and TRBJ2-7; the match to TRBD2 covers 7 bases. V trimming: 1 base; J trimming: 7 bases; junction bases outside the gene matches: 7. The CDR3 runs to 14 residues. Germline V lookup: CDR1 MDHEN, CDR2 SYDVKM. The CDR3 nucleotides read TGTGCCAGCAGTTTATCCCCAGGGAGGGGTGAGCAGTACTTC. Its translation is CASSLSPGRGEQYF.

The V call is TRBV25-1, the J call TRBJ1-2; the D gene is possibly TRBD1 (5 bases). Germline CDR1 is MGHDK and CDR2 is SYGVNS. The CDR3 runs 13 residues. The V and J ends lost 7 bases and 5 bases respectively, with 14 bases between them. The CDR3 loop reads CASNGGSVYGYTF. CDR3 coding DNA: TGTGCCAGCAATGGGGGGAGTGTATATGGCTACACCTTC.

The genes are TRBV24-1 and TRBJ1-1, with D uncertain. This CDR3 spans 13 amino acids. V dropped 4 bases and J dropped 4 bases, with 9 bases sitting between them. CDR1 KGHDR and CDR2 SFDVKD come from the germline V gene. The CDR3, as DNA: TGTGCCACCAGTGAATCGGGATCCACTGAAGCTTTCTTT. Its protein is CATSESGSTEAFF.

This clone was seen only a few times. The genes are TRBV30 and TRBJ2-1; 10 bases match TRBD2. Per germline, CDR1 GTSNPN and CDR2 SVGIG (reference sequence). This CDR3 has 16 residues. V was clipped by 3 bases and J by 0 bases; unmatched bases: 5. The CDR3 loop is CAWRLAGLSSYNEQFF. The CDR3 bases are TGTGCCTGGAGACTAGCGGGGCTGAGCTCCTACAATGAGCAGTTCTTC.

A few counts support this clone. CDR3 coding DNA: TGTGCCAGCGGTCAGGGTGAGGTCGAGCAGTACTTC. Translating it yields CASGQGEVEQYF. J is TRBJ2-7 and V is TRBV2; D is possibly TRBD1 (5 bases). V lost 8 bases, J lost 6 bases, and 14 bases lay in between. The CDR3 length is 12 residues. The V gene's germline CDR1 is SNHLY and CDR2 FYNNEI.

The chain recombines TRBV29-1 with TRBJ2-2; TRBD2 is a possible D gene (5 bases). The CDR3 covers 16 residues. The germline CDR1 and CDR2 sequences are SQVTM and ANQGSEA. Trimming shortened V by 3 bases and J by 3 bases, and 17 bases separated the two germline ends. The CDR3 coding sequence is TGCAGCGTTGAGAATGGACGGGGTCCGGACACCGGGGAGCTGTTTTTT. The encoded protein is CSVENGRGPDTGELFF.

The V gene is TRBV5-4, the J gene TRBJ1-1; 9 bases agree with TRBD1. The ends lost 4 bases at V and 1 base at J; junction bases unmatched: 2. The CDR3 runs to 14 residues. In germline, CDR1 is SGHNT, CDR2 YYREEE (reference sequence). The CDR3 DNA reads TGTGCCAGCAGCCGGACAGGGGCGAACACTGAAGCTTTCTTT. As protein: CASSRTGANTEAFF. The full variable domain, with the rest looked up from reference TRBV5-4 and TRBJ1-1, is ETGVTQSPTHLIKTRGQQVTLRCSSQSGHNTVSWYQQALGQGPQFIFQYYREEENGRGNFPPRFSGLQFPNYSSELNVNALELDDSALYLCASSRTGANTEAFFGQGTRLTVV.

This clone was picked up one time. The chain carries TRBV20-1 and TRBJ2-7, with 8 positions matching TRBD2. Germline CDR1 reads DFQATT; CDR2 reads SNEGSKA (reference sequence). The V gene end was trimmed by 3 bases and the J gene end by 3 bases; junction bases not matched to a gene: 7. The CDR3 contains 14 residues. CDR3 region: CSASEYSGIYEQYF. DNA of the CDR3: TGCAGTGCTAGTGAATATAGCGGGATCTACGAGCAGTACTTC.

This clone appeared many times. The chain combines TRBV10-3 with TRBJ2-5, with 7 bases lining up with TRBD1. The V gene's germline CDR1 is ENHRY and CDR2 SYGVKD. Trimming at V came to 5 bases and at J to 2 bases, leaving 2 bases not matched to a gene. The CDR3 has 13 amino acids. Here the CDR3 reads CAISPTGQETQYF. The CDR3 DNA reads as TGTGCCATCAGTCCGACAGGGCAAGAGACCCAGTACTTC.

Here the CDR3 DNA reads TGTGCCAGCAGCGTAGCCTTGGGACTAGCGGGGGACACAGATACGCAGTATTTT. It is translated as CASSVALGLAGDTDTQYF. This chain links TRBV9 with TRBJ2-3; 14 bases match TRBD2. V dropped 0 bases and J dropped 2; count of bases not matched to a gene: 5. CDR1 SGDLS and CDR2 YYNGEE come from the germline V gene. There are 18 residues in the CDR3.

This sequence joins TRBV18 and TRBJ2-5; 10 bases align to TRBD2. This CDR3 spans 18 amino acids. In germline, CDR1 is KGHSH, CDR2 LQKENI. Trimming removed 3 bases from V and 4 bases from J; junction bases left unmatched: 14. The CDR3 protein is CASSPSAAGGPSSETQYF. In DNA, the CDR3 is TGTGCCAGCTCACCCTCCGCAGCGGGAGGGCCAAGTTCAGAGACCCAGTACTTC.

This chain joins TRBV7-2 and TRBJ2-4, with 7 bases lining up with TRBD1. V was clipped by 1 base and J by 8 bases; unmatched bases: 8. This CDR3 region has 15 residues. Germline V gives CDR1 SGHTA, CDR2 FQGNSA. Here the CDR3 reads CASSLVGDSMDIQYF. The CDR3 DNA sequence: TGTGCCAGCAGCTTAGTGGGGGACAGTATGGACATTCAGTACTTC.

This chain links TRBV28 with TRBJ2-5; possible D gene TRBD2, 7 bases. Germline V gene lookup returns CDR1 MDHEN and CDR2 SYDVKM. Trimming pared 1 base from V and 5 bases from J, leaving 11 bases between. The CDR3 contains 14 residues. The CDR3 DNA reads as TGTGCCAGCAGTTTATCGGGGGGCAGCGAGACCCAGTACTTC. It encodes CASSLSGGSETQYF.

V gene TRBV7-6 combines with J gene TRBJ2-5; D might be TRBD1 (6 bases). Germline V gene data show CDR1 as SGHVS and CDR2 as FNYEAQ. CDR3 length equals 15 residues. V lost 5 bases to trimming and J lost 5 bases, with 18 bases between them. The CDR3: CASSNQQGMEETQYF. CDR3 sequence (DNA): TGTGCCAGCAGCAACCAACAGGGAATGGAGGAGACCCAGTACTTC. The full variable domain, its missing parts supplied by reference TRBV7-6 and TRBJ2-5, is GAGVSQSPRYKVTKRGQDVALRCDPISGHVSLYWYRQALGQGPEFLTYFNYEAQQDKSGLPNDRFSAERPEGSISTLTIQRTEQRDSAMYRCASSNQQGMEETQYFGPGTRLLVL.

This sequence joins TRBV5-4 and TRBJ1-3, with D unresolved. Trimming removed 7 bases from V and 0 bases from J, with 11 bases in between. Germline V gene sequence: CDR1 SGHNT, CDR2 YYREEE (reference sequence). The CDR3 spans 14 residues. DNA for the CDR3: TGTGCCAGCCGTCGGTCCAACTCTGGAAACACCATATATTTT. As protein: CASRRSNSGNTIYF.

V usage is TRBV27 and J usage is TRBJ1-4, with D possibly TRBD1 on 5 matching bases. The CDR3 sequence is 15 residues long. The germline V gene has CDR1 MNHEY and CDR2 SMNVEV (reference sequence). V lost 5 bases and J lost 0, with 10 bases in between. The CDR3 nucleotides read TGTGCCAGCAGTATCCGGGACTCAACTAATGAAAAACTGTTTTTT. Translated: CASSIRDSTNEKLFF.

The chain carries TRBV28 and TRBJ2-1, with D perhaps matching TRBD1 (6 bases). The CDR3 extends over 13 amino acids. Germline-derived CDR1 and CDR2 are MDHEN and SYDVKM. The ends were cut back, 8 bases at V and 5 bases at J, with 13 bases in the middle. Here the CDR3 DNA reads TGTGCCAGCCCTCGGACAGAAGACAATGAGCAGTTCTTC. This encodes CASPRTEDNEQFF.

The chain is built from TRBV4-3 and TRBJ2-1, with TRBD2 as a possible D gene (5 bases). The CDR3 totals 14 residues. V lost 1 base to trimming and J lost 6 bases, with 10 bases between them. Germline CDR1 LGHNA, CDR2 YSLEER. The CDR3, as DNA: TGCGCCAGCAGCCAAGGCGGGTTGACCAATGAGCAGTTCTTC. It encodes CASSQGGLTNEQFF.

In DNA form, the CDR3 reads TGTGCCAGCAGCCCTAAGGCCCTAGCGGGAGGATTCTTAAGGACCGGGGAGCTGTTTTTT. It is translated as CASSPKALAGGFLRTGELFF. This rearrangement joins TRBV6-2 or TRBV6-3 to TRBJ2-2, with TRBD2 matching over 11 bases. The CDR3 sequence is 20 residues long. CDR1 and CDR2 from the germline V gene are MNHEY and SVGEGT. V was clipped by 6 bases and J by 5 bases; unmatched bases: 20.

J is TRBJ1-5 and V is TRBV19; 8 bases are a match to TRBD1. The CDR3 length is 15 residues. The J segment lost 3 bases and the V segment lost 5 bases, leaving 6 bases of the junction unmatched. The germline CDR1 and CDR2 sequences are LNHDA and SQIVND (reference sequence). The DNA for the CDR3 is TGTGCCAGTAGTCCCAGGGGGCCGAACAATCAGCCCCAGCATTTT. It encodes CASSPRGPNNQPQHF.

The V call is TRBV10-3, the J call TRBJ2-5; D might be TRBD1 (5 bases). Germline V lookup: CDR1 ENHRY, CDR2 SYGVKD. V was trimmed by 3 bases and J by 4 bases, leaving 21 bases between them. The CDR3 runs 17 residues. CDR3 sequence (DNA): TGTGCCATCAGTGAAACACTCGACTGGACATCCCGAGAGACCCAGTACTTC. Its translation: CAISETLDWTSRETQYF.